This TCR beta chain is from a study of shared clonotypes between healthy human individuals. The repertoire was sequenced with immunoSEQ multiplex PCR; TCRdb's copy has only in-frame clones and lacks some. The sample has around 2.5 million clones; over 85% are singletons. The J segment lost 9 bases and the V segment lost 2 bases, leaving 19 bases of the junction unmatched. The germline CDR1 and CDR2 sequences are MDHEN and SYDVKM. This CDR3 comprises 18 residues. This clonotype was obtained from a man aged 18 to 35 in good health. Some clones in this sample may be carry-over from other donors' samples. The sequenced material came from naive CD4+ T cells from PBMCs. Subset indicated: CD45RA+ positively selected. The chain links TRBV28 to TRBJ2-4, with TRBD2 matching 7 bases. CDR3 sequence: CASSLGVTGGASQGIQYF. CDR3 DNA sequence: TGTGCCAGCAGTTTAGGGGTCACGGGAGGCGCTAGCCAGGGCATTCAGTACTTC.